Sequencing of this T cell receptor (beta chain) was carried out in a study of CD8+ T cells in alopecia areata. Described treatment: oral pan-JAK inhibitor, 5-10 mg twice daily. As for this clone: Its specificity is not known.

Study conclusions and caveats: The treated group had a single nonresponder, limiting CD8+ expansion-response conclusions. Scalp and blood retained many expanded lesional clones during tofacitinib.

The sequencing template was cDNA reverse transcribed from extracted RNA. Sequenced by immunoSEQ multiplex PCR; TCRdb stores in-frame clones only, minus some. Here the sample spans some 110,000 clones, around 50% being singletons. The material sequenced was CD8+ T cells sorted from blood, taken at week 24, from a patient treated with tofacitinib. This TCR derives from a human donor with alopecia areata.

The CDR3 sequence: CASSVVLAGPPAYNEQFF. In nucleotides, the CDR3 is TGTGCCAGCAGTGTAGTACTAGCGGGCCCTCCCGCCTACAATGAGCAGTTCTTC. V is TRBV2 and J is TRBJ2-1; TRBD2 aligns across 9 bases. The V gene's germline CDR1 is SNHLY and CDR2 FYNNEI. The CDR3 loop spans 18 amino acids. V was clipped by 4 bases and J by 2 bases; unmatched bases: 12.